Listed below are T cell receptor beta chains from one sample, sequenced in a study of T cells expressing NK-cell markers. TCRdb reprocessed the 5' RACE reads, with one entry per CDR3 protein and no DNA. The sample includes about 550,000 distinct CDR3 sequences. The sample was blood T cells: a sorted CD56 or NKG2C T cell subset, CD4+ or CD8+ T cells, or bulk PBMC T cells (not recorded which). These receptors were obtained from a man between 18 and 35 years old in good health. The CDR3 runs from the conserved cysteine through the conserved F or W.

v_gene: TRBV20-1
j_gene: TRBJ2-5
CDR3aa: CSADPQGWDGETQYF

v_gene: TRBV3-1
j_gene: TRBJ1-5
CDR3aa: CASSHMGNQPQHF

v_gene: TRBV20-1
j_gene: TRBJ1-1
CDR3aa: CSARDLSAGSEAFF

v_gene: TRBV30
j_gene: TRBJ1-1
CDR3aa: CASRPQNTEAFF

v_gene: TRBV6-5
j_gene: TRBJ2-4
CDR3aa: CASSPGPKNIQYF

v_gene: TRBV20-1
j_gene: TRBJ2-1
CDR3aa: CSARTGTARSGFF

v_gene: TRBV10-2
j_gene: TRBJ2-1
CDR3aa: CASSTGLNNEQFF

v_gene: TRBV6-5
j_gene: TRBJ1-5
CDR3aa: CASSSRNQPQHF

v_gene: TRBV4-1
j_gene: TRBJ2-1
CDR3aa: CASSQVSGAQFF

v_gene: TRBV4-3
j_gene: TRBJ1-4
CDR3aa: CASSQGDRGREKLFF

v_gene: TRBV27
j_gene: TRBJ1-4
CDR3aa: CASSLTQGLSEKLFF

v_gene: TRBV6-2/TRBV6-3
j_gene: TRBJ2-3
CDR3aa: CASSHLAKDTQYF

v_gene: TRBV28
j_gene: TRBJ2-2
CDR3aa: CASSLVSWRSGELFF

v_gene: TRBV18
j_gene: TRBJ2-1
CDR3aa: CASSPQVAGIANEQFF

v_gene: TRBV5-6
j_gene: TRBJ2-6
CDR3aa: CASSWTGAGANVLTF

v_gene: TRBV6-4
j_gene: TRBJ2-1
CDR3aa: CASSIRQQRRFF

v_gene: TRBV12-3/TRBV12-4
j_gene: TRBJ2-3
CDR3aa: CASTLGLAGGHTDTQYF

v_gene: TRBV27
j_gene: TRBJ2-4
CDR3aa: CASSYSQENIQYF

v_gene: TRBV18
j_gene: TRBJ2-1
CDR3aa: CASSPQLAGVASEQFF

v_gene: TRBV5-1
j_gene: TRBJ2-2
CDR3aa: CASSLGQAGTGELFF

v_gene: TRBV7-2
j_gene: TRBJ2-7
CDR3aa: CASSLFFEAVGEQYF

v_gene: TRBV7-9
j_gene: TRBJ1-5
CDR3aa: CASSLVGVLQPQHF

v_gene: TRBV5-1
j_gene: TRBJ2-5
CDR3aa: CASSLVGMETQYF

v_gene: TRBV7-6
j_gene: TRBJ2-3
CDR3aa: CASSLAGVVTDTQYF